This T cell receptor beta chain came from a study of CD8+CD57+ T cells in acquired aplastic anemia. Whoever was chosen for sequencing had shown CD8+CD57+ cell expansion by flow cytometry. The CDR3 is 15 amino acids. Per the germline V gene, CDR1 is ENHRY and CDR2 is SYGVKD. With V trimmed by 11 bases and J by 4 bases, 11 bases remained unmatched. Genomic DNA provided the template from which TCR beta VDJ and CDR3 profiles were obtained. A single record per CDR3 protein comes from TCRdb applying MiXCR to the reads. There are about 180,000 distinct CDR3 sequences in the sample; over 40% occur only once, and around 2% lies in the top ten.

The chain recombines TRBV10-3 with TRBJ2-2, with TRBD2 matching 9 bases. The sequencing input was sorted CD4+, CD8+, or CD8+CD57+ T cells (not recorded which) from PBMCs. The TCR sequence derives from a human donor with aplastic anemia. CDR3 nucleotide sequence: TGTGCCGCGAGTAGGCTAGCGGGGCCCACCGGGGAGCTGTTTTTT. Its translation: CAASRLAGPTGELFF.